A selection of T cell receptor beta chains follows, all from one sample in a study of T cells after yellow fever vaccination. TCRdb reanalysed the 5' RACE reads using MiXCR and keeps one entry per CDR3 protein. Of approximately 550,000 distinct CDR3 sequences in the sample, approximately 21% were seen once. Sequences were derived from PBMCs, sampled 15 days after the yellow fever booster vaccination. These receptors all stem from a young man who received the YFV17D yellow fever vaccine. Both conserved end residues are part of each CDR3. D genes are given only for firm matches. Size tells how often a clone was seen (once, few, many) or the class of an expanded clone, and some rows leave it out.

v_call	d_call	clone_size	j_call	cdr3_aa	cdr3_nt
TRBV5-4	-	few	TRBJ2-5	CASSPRTGLETQYF	TGTGCCAGCAGCCCTAGAACGGGGTTGGAGACCCAGTACTTC
TRBV5-1	TRBD1	-	TRBJ2-1	CASSSNRDSNEQFF	TGCGCCAGCAGCTCGAACCGGGACAGCAATGAGCAGTTCTTC
TRBV3-1	-	-	TRBJ2-3	CASSHRGFWGEDTQYF	TGTGCCAGCAGCCACCGTGGCTTTTGGGGAGAGGATACGCAGTATTTT
TRBV30	-	-	TRBJ1-4	CAWSDRNEKLFF	TGTGCCTGGAGTGACAGGAATGAAAAACTGTTTTTT
TRBV5-6	-	few	TRBJ2-5	CASSLGLATETQYF	TGTGCCAGCAGCTTAGGGCTAGCGACAGAGACCCAGTACTTC
TRBV29-1	-	few	TRBJ2-3	CSVGGLTQYF	TGCAGCGTTGGGGGGCTTACGCAGTATTTT
TRBV10-3	-	-	TRBJ1-2	CAISDSRQLGYTF	TGTGCCATCAGTGATTCGAGACAGCTTGGCTACACCTTC
TRBV30	-	-	TRBJ1-5	CAWSVDGRSNQPQHF	TGTGCCTGGAGTGTAGACGGGAGATCCAATCAGCCCCAGCATTTT
TRBV6-5	-	-	TRBJ2-7	CASSYRLEGSYEQYF	TGTGCCAGCAGTTACAGGCTAGAAGGTTCCTACGAGCAGTACTTC
TRBV18	-	few	TRBJ2-1	CASSPSVQGNEQFF	TGTGCCAGCTCACCATCGGTCCAGGGGAATGAGCAGTTCTTC
TRBV20-1	TRBD2	-	TRBJ2-3	CSAILLAGSTDTQYF	TGCAGTGCTATTTTACTAGCGGGATCCACAGATACGCAGTATTTT
TRBV5-1	-	many	TRBJ1-6	CASSLRDNNSPLHF	TGCGCCAGCAGCTTGAGGGATAATAATTCACCCCTCCACTTT
TRBV6-1	-	-	TRBJ2-7	CASIQSLGAYEQYF	TGTGCCAGCATCCAATCCCTAGGGGCCTACGAGCAGTACTTC
TRBV20-1	-	-	TRBJ2-1	CSANRATYNEQFF	TGCAGTGCGAACAGAGCGACTTACAATGAGCAGTTCTTC
TRBV12-3/TRBV12-4	TRBD1	few	TRBJ2-1	CASRTRDRDGNEQFF	TGTGCCAGCAGGACCCGGGACAGGGACGGCAATGAGCAGTTCTTC
TRBV7-3	TRBD2	few	TRBJ2-1	CASSSRTSAGRNEQFF	TGTGCCAGCAGCTCCAGGACTAGCGCGGGTAGAAATGAGCAGTTCTTC
TRBV6-6	TRBD2	-	TRBJ2-1	CASSLERERVFF	TGTGCCAGCAGTTTAGAGCGGGAGAGAGTGTTCTTC